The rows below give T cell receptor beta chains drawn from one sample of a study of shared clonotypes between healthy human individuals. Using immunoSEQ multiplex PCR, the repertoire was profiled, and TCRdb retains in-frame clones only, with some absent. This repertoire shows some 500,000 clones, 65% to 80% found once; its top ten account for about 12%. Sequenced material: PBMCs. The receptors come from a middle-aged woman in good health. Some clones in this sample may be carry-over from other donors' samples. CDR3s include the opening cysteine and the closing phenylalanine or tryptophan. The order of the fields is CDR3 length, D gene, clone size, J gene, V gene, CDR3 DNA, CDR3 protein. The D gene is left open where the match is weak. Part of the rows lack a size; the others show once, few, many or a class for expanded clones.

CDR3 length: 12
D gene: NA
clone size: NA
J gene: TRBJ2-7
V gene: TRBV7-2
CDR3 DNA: TGTGCCAGCAGCTACCCCGGATACGAGCAGTACTTC
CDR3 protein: CASSYPGYEQYF

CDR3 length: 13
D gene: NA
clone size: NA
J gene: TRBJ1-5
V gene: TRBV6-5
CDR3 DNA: TGTGCCAGCAGACTCGGAGGCAATCAGCCCCAGCATTTT
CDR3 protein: CASRLGGNQPQHF

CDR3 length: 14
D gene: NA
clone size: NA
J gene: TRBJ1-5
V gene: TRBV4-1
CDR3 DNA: TGCGCCAGCAGCCAAAATGCGGTCTGGCAGCCCCAGCATTTT
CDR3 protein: CASSQNAVWQPQHF

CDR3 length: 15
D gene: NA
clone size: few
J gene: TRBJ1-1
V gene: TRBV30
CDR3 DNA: TGTGCCTGGAGTGACGAAGGGGCAGGGAACACTGAAGCTTTCTTT
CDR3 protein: CAWSDEGAGNTEAFF

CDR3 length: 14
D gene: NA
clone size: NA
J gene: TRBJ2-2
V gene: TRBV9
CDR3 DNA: TGTGCCAGCAGCGTAGACGGAAACACCGGGGAGCTGTTTTTT
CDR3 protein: CASSVDGNTGELFF

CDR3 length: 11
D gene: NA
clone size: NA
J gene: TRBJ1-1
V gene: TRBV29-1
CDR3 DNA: TGCAGCGTTGGCCCGAACACTGAAGCTTTCTTT
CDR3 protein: CSVGPNTEAFF

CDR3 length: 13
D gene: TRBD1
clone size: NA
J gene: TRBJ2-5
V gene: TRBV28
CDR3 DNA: TGTGCCAGCAGTCGACAGGGCCAAGAGACCCAGTACTTC
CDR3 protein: CASSRQGQETQYF

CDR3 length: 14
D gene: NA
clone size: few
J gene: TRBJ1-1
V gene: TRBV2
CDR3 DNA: TGTGCCAGCAGTAATACAGGGCGTAGCACTGAAGCTTTCTTT
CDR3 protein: CASSNTGRSTEAFF

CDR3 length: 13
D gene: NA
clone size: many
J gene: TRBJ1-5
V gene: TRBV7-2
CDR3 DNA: TGTGCCAGCAGCTTAGGGCCTAATCAGCCCCAGCATTTT
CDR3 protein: CASSLGPNQPQHF

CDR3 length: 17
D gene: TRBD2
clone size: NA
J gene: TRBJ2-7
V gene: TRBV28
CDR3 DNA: TGTGCCAGCAGTTTCCGTCCCAGCGGGAGGTCGGTCTACGAGCAGTACTTC
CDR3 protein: CASSFRPSGRSVYEQYF

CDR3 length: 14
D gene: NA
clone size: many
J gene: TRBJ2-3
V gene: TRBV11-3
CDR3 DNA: TGTGCCAGCAGCTTGGGGCAGGGCCCAGATACGCAGTATTTT
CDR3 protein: CASSLGQGPDTQYF

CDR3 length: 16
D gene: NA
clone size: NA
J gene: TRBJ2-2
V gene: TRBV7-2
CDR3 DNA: TGTGCCAGCAGTCCTTCGAACTGGCTTCCTCCCGGGGAGCTGTTTTTT
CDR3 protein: CASSPSNWLPPGELFF

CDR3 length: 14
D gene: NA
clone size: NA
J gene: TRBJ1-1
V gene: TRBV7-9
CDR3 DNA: TGTGCCAGCAGCTTACCCCGTGGGAACACTGAAGCTTTCTTT
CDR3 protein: CASSLPRGNTEAFF

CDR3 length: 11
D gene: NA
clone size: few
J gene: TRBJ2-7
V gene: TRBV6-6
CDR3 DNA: TGTGCCAGCAAAGGGAGGTACGAGCAGTACTTC
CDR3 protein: CASKGRYEQYF

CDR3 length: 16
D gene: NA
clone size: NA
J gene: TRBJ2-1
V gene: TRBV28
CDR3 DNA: TGTGCCAGCAGTTTACCCCCCCCGGCAGGGAGGAATGAGCAGTTCTTC
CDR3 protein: CASSLPPPAGRNEQFF

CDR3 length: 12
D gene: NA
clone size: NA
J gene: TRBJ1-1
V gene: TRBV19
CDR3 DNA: TGTGCCAGTAGTCCGTGGAACACTGAAGCTTTCTTT
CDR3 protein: CASSPWNTEAFF

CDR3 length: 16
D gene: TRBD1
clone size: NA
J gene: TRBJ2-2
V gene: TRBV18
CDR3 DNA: TGTGCCAGCTCACCACAAGGGGGCGCCGACACCGGGGAGCTGTTTTTT
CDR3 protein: CASSPQGGADTGELFF

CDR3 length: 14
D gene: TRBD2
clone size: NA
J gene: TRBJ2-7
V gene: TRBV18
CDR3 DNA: TGTGCCAGCTCACTGACAGCGGGAGGATACGAGCAGTACTTC
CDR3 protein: CASSLTAGGYEQYF

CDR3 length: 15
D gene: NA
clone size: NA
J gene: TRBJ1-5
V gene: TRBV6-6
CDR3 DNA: TGTGCCAGCAGTTACGTCCAGATTAGCAATCAGCCCCAGCATTTT
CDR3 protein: CASSYVQISNQPQHF

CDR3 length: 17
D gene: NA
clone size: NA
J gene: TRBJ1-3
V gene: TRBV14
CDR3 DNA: TGTGCCAGCAGCAAAAACACCCCCCGACAGTCTGGAAACACCATATATTTT
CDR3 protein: CASSKNTPRQSGNTIYF

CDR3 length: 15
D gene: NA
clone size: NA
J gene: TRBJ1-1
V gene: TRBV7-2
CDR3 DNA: TGTGCCAGCAGCTTATCCCTGGGTCCGTGGACTGAAGCTTTCTTT
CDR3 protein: CASSLSLGPWTEAFF

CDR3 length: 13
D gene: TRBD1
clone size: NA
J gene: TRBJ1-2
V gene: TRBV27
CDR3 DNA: TGTGCCAGCACCGGACAGGCGACCCACGGCTACACCTTC
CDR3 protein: CASTGQATHGYTF

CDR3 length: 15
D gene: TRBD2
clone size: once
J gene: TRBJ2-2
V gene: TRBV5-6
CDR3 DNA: TGTGCCAGCAGCTTGGGGAGCGGGACGACCGGGGAGCTGTTTTTT
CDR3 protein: CASSLGSGTTGELFF

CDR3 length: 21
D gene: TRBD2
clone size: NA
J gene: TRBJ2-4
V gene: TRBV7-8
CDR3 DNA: TGTGCCAGCAGCTTAGGGGTTGCGCGGGAGGCCCTGGGATTTGCCAAAAACATTCAGTACTTC
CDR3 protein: CASSLGVAREALGFAKNIQYF

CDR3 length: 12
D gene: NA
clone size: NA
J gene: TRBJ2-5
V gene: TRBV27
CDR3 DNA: TGTGCCAGCAGTTCGGGTAGAGAGACCCAGTACTTC
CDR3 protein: CASSSGRETQYF

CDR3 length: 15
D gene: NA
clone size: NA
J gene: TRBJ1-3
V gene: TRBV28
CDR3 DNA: TGTGCCAGCACCCCAGGGGCCATCTCTGGAAACACCATATATTTT
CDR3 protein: CASTPGAISGNTIYF

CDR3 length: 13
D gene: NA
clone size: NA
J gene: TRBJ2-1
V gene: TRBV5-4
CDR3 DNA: TGTGCCAGCAGCCTGCCGGAGTACAATGAGCAGTTCTTC
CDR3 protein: CASSLPEYNEQFF

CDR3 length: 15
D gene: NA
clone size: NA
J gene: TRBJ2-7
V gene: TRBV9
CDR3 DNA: TGTGCCAGCAGCCCGGGGTGGCAGTCCTCGGGCGAGCAGTACTTC
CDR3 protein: CASSPGWQSSGEQYF

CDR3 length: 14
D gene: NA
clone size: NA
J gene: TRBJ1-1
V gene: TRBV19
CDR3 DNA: TGTGCCAGTAGTAAGGGGAGGGTGGCGACTGAAGCTTTCTTT
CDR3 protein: CASSKGRVATEAFF

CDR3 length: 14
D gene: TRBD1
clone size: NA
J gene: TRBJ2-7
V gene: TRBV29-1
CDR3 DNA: TGCAGCGTGGCTCCGGGACAGGGGGCTAGAGAGCAGTACTTC
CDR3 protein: CSVAPGQGAREQYF

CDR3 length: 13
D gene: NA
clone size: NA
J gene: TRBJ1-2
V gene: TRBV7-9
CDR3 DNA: TGTGCCAGCAGCTCCCTTAGTAACTATGGCTACACCTTC
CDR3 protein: CASSSLSNYGYTF

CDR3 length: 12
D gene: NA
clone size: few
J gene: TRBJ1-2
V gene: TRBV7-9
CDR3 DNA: TGTGCCAGCAGCTCAGACTCCTATGGCTACACCTTC
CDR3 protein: CASSSDSYGYTF

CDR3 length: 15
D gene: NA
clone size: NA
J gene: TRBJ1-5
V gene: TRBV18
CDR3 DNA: TGTGCCAGCTCACCATACAGGGATAGCAATCAGCCCCAGCATTTT
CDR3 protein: CASSPYRDSNQPQHF

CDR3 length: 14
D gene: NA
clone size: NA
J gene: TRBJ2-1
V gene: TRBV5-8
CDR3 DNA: TGTGCCAGCAGCTTGGGTTTGGCCTACAATGAGCAGTTCTTC
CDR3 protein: CASSLGLAYNEQFF

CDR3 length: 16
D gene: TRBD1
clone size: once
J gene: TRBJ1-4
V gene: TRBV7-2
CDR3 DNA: TGTGCCAGCAGCTTAGTAGGAGGGGGCACTAATGAAAAACTGTTTTTT
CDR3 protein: CASSLVGGGTNEKLFF

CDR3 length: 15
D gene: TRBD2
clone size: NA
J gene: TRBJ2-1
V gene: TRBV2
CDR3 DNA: TGTGCCAGCAGTGGCCGACTAGCGGGAGTTAATGAGCAGTTCTTC
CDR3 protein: CASSGRLAGVNEQFF

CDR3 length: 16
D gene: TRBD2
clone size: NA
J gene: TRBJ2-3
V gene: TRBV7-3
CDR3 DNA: TGTGCCAGCAGCTTAAAACTAGCGGGCGGCGCAGATACGCAGTATTTT
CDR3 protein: CASSLKLAGGADTQYF

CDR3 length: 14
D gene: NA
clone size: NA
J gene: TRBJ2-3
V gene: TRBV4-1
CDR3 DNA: TGCGCCAGCAGCCAAGAACGGGCCACAGATACGCAGTATTTT
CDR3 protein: CASSQERATDTQYF

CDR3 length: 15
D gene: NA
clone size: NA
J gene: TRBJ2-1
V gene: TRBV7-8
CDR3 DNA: TGTGCCAGCAGCTGGAGGGCGGGTCCCTACAATGAGCAGTTCTTC
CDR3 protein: CASSWRAGPYNEQFF

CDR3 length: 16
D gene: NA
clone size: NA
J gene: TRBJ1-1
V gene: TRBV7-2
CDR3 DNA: TGTGCCAGCAGCTTAGGCAGGGAAGGCATGAACACTGAAGCTTTCTTT
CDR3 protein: CASSLGREGMNTEAFF

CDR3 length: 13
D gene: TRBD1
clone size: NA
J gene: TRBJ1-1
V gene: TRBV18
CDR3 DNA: TGTGCCAGCTCACCTTTCGGACAGGCAGAAGCTTTCTTT
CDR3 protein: CASSPFGQAEAFF

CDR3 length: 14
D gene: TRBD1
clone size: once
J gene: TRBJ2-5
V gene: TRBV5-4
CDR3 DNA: TGTGCCAGCAGCTTGGGACAGGGAGCAGAGACCCAGTACTTC
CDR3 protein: CASSLGQGAETQYF

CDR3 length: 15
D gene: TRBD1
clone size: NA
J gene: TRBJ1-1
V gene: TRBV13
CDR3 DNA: TGTGCCAGCAGCCCTTCCGGACAGGGGAACACTGAAGCTTTCTTT
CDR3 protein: CASSPSGQGNTEAFF

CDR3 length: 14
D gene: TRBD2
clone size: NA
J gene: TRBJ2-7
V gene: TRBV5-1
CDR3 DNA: TGCGCCAGCAGCTTTACGACTAGCGAGTACGAGCAGTACTTC
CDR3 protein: CASSFTTSEYEQYF

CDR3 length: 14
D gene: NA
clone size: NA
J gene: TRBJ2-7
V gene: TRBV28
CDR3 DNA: TGTGCCAGCAGTTTAGCCCCAACAGCCTACGAGCAGTACTTC
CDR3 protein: CASSLAPTAYEQYF

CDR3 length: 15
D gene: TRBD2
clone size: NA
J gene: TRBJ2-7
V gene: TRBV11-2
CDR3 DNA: TGTGCCAGCAACCCGGGGGGGCTATTCATCTACGAGCAGTACTTC
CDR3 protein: CASNPGGLFIYEQYF

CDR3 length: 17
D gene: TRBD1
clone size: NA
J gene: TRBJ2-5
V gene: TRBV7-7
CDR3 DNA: TGTGCTAGCAGCGCTACGCGGACAGGGGGACCCCAAGAGACCCAGTACTTC
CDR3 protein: CASSATRTGGPQETQYF

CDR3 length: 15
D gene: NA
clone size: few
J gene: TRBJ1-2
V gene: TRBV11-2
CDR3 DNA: TGTGCCAGCAGCCCGACGGGACTTAACAATTATGGCTACACCTTC
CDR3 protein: CASSPTGLNNYGYTF

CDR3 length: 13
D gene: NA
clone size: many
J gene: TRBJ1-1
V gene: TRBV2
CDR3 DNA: TGTGCCAGCAGTGAACAGCCGAACACTGAAGCTTTCTTT
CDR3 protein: CASSEQPNTEAFF